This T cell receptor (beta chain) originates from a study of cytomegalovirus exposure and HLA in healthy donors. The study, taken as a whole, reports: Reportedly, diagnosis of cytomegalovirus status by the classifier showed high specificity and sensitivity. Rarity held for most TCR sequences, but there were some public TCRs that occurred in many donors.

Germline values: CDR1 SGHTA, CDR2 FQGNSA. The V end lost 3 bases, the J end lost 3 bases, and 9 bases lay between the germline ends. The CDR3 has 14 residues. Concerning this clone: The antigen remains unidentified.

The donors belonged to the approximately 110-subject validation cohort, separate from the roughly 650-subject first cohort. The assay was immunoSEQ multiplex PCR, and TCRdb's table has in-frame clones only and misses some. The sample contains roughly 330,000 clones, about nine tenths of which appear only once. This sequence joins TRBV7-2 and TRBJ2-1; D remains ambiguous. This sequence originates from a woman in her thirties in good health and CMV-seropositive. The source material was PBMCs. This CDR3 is CASSFQPSYNEQFF. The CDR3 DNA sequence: TGTGCCAGCAGCTTCCAGCCCAGCTACAATGAGCAGTTCTTC.